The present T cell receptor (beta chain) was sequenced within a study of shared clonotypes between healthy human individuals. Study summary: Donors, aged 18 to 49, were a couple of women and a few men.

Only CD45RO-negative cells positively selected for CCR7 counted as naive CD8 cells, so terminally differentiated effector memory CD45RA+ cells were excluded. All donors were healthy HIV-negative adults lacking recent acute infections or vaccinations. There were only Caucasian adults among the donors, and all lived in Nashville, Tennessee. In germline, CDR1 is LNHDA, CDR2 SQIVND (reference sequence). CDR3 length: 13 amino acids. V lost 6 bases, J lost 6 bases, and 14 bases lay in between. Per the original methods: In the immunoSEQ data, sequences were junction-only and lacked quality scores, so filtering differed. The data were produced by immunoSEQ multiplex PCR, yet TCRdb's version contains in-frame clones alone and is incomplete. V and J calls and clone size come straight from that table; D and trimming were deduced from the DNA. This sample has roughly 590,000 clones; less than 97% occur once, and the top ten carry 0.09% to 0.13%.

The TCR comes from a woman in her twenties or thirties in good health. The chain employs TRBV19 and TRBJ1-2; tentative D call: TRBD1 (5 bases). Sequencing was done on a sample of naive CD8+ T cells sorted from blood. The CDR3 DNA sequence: TGTGCCAGTAGCCAGGGCTACCGGGATGGCTACACCTTC. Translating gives CASSQGYRDGYTF.